The 3 T cell receptor beta chains below come from one sample, sequenced in a study of radiotherapy plus CTLA-4 blockade in lung cancer. Profiled with immunoSEQ multiplex PCR; TCRdb holds only in-frame clones, not every one. Among 26,000 or so clones listed, approximately 81% were seen once. This sample comprised peripheral blood, obtained from a patient treated with radiotherapy plus ipilimumab. These receptors were obtained from a human donor with non-small cell lung cancer that progressed on radiotherapy plus ipilimumab.

The chain links TRBV9 to TRBJ2-5; TRBD2 matches 7 bases. J gave up 1 base and V 4 bases, and 4 bases lay outside the gene matches. The germline V gene encodes CDR1 SGDLS and CDR2 YYNGEE. The length of the CDR3 is 14 residues. The CDR3 nucleotides are TGTGCCAGCAGCACTCCGGGAGGCCAAGAGACCCAGTACTTC. Translated: CASSTPGGQETQYF.

The J gene is TRBJ2-1, the V gene TRBV28, with a tentative D call TRBD1 (6 bases). Germline CDR1 reads MDHEN; CDR2 reads SYDVKM. The V and J ends lost 3 bases and 8 bases respectively, with 14 bases between them. The CDR3 totals 14 residues. CDR3 sequence reads: CASSLAGASYEQFF. The CDR3 bases are TGTGCCAGCAGTTTGGCAGGGGCCTCTTATGAGCAGTTCTTC.

Remarks on this clone: A much bigger clone sits one base away, suggesting this may be a read error. The J gene is TRBJ1-2, the V gene TRBV5-1; tentatively, D is TRBD1 (5 bases). Trimming removed 1 base at V and 4 bases at J, with 5 bases between. CDR1 is SGHRS and CDR2 is YFSETQ in the germline V gene. The CDR3 contains 12 residues. CDR3 protein: CASSLRGYGYTF. CDR3 bases: TGCGCCAGCAGCTTGAGGGGCTATGGCTACACCTTC.